Presented here are 14 T cell receptor beta chains from one specimen sequenced in a study of PD-1 blockade in classical Hodgkin lymphoma (TCRdb year 2020). Reading the label with the study, this specimen's time point is: cycle 2 day 1 (C2D1) of nivolumab. Relapse after autologous stem cell transplantation had occurred in all trial patients, and cohorts A, B and C were distinguished by prior brentuximab vedotin exposure. Receptor amplification or capture employed the immunoSEQ multiplex PCR assay. Entries here come from immuneACCESS through TCRdb and include only in-frame sequences with V and J called. Some clones fail to appear in such tables; in the studies checked, an unresolved V gene covers under half of the shortfall, and the cause of the remainder is unknown. The sample records tens of thousands of clones, about two thirds of which are singletons. Roughly 4% of the sample rests with the top ten.

The sequences come from peripheral blood mononuclear cells (PBMCs), collected before the second cycle of nivolumab. These receptors were obtained from a human donor with classical Hodgkin lymphoma.

This chain uses TRBV6-1 with TRBJ2-7; the D is unclear. This CDR3 spans 11 amino acids. The V and J ends lost 6 bases and 2 bases respectively, with 5 bases between them. The germline CDR1 and CDR2 sequences are MNHNS and SASEGT. The CDR3 here is CASSYTYEQYF. CDR3 sequence (DNA): TGTGCCAGCAGCTACACCTACGAGCAGTACTTC.

This chain uses TRBV27 with TRBJ2-7; D possibly corresponds to TRBD2 (7 bases). This CDR3 has 14 residues. V was shortened by 5 bases and J by 6 bases, with 17 bases between the two germline ends. CDR1 and CDR2 from the germline V gene are MNHEY and SMNVEV (reference sequence). In DNA form, the CDR3 reads TGTGCCAGCAGTCCTGGGGGGGCACGTCGCGAGCAGTACTTC. It encodes CASSPGGARREQYF.

Note on this clone: A much larger clone sits a single nucleotide away, making a read error possible. This chain joins TRBV19 and TRBJ1-1; 7 bases map to TRBD1. CDR3 length: 15 amino acids. Germline V gene data show CDR1 as LNHDA and CDR2 as SQIVND (reference sequence). CDR3 sequence (DNA): TGTGCCAGTAGTTTTTCGGACAGGAGAAACACTGAAGTTTTCTTT. This sequence encodes CASSFSDRRNTEVFF.

The gene calls are TRBV5-5 and TRBJ2-3, with TRBD1 matching 8 bases. CDR1 is SGHKS, CDR2 YYEKEE, per germline (reference sequence). This CDR3 has 15 residues. The J segment lost 5 bases and the V segment lost 4 bases, leaving 9 bases of the junction unmatched. This CDR3 reads CASSAGQVVGDTQYF. CDR3 in DNA: TGTGCCAGCAGCGCGGGACAGGTTGTGGGAGATACGCAGTATTTT.

This clone appeared a single time. V and J are TRBV6-5 and TRBJ1-5, with 7 bases aligning to TRBD1. Germline CDR1 MNHEY, CDR2 SVGAGI. CDR3 length equals 12 residues. V lost 6 bases, J lost 7 bases, and 3 bases stayed unmatched. CDR3 region: CASSQGDQPQHF. In nucleotides, the CDR3 is TGTGCCAGCAGCCAGGGGGACCAGCCCCAGCATTTT.

This chain uses TRBV5-1 with TRBJ1-2; tentatively, D is TRBD1 (5 bases). This CDR3 is 14 amino acids long. Looked up from germline, CDR1 is SGHRS and CDR2 is YFSETQ. V was pared by 3 bases and J by 4 bases, with 13 bases between. The CDR3 DNA reads TGCGCCAGCAGCTCAGGGTTTCCCGCCTATGGCTACACCTTC. It encodes CASSSGFPAYGYTF.

V is TRBV13 and J is TRBJ2-5; TRBD2 matches at 8 bases. CDR1 and CDR2 from the germline V gene are PRHDT and FYEKMQ (reference sequence). V shed 3 bases and J 5 bases; nucleotides not matched to a gene: 5. This CDR3 is built from 14 residues. The CDR3 DNA reads as TGTGCCAGCAGCTTCATTTCGGGGGGGGAGACCCAGTACTTC. Encoded protein: CASSFISGGETQYF. The full variable domain, its missing parts supplied by reference TRBV13 and TRBJ2-5, is AAGVIQSPRHLIKEKRETATLKCYPIPRHDTVYWYQQGPGQDPQFLISFYEKMQSDKGSIPDRFSAQQFSDYHSELNMSSLELGDSALYFCASSFISGGETQYFGPGTRLLVL.

This sequence joins TRBV28 and TRBJ2-5; TRBD1 is a possible D gene (6 bases). Germline CDR1 MDHEN, CDR2 SYDVKM. The CDR3 loop spans 16 amino acids. V was clipped by 7 bases and J by 4 bases, with 22 bases between them. The CDR3 reads CASTGFGGEGRETQYF. The CDR3 coding sequence is TGTGCCAGCACCGGTTTTGGGGGCGAGGGTAGAGAGACCCAGTACTTC.

This clone was observed a handful of times. This chain links TRBV7-9 with TRBJ2-5; D unclear. V lost 4 bases and J 2 bases, leaving 5 bases between the germline ends. The CDR3 consists of 12 residues. The V gene's germline CDR1 is SEHNR and CDR2 FQNEAQ (reference sequence). The CDR3 nucleotides read TGTGCCAGCAGCTCCGGTCAAGAGACCCAGTACTTC. Translating gives CASSSGQETQYF.

J is TRBJ1-4 and V is TRBV11-1; D is undetermined. CDR1 and CDR2 from the germline V gene are SGHAT and FQDESV (reference sequence). This CDR3 has 16 amino acids. V was clipped by 3 bases and J by 4 bases, with 15 bases between them. CDR3 sequence: CASSLSSGWSNEKLFF. The CDR3 nucleotides are TGTGCCAGCAGCTTGAGCAGTGGATGGAGTAATGAAAAACTGTTTTTT.

DNA for the CDR3: TGTGCCAGCAGCTTAGGAACGGCCTATGGCTACACCTTC. Its translation: CASSLGTAYGYTF. This chain uses TRBV7-9 with TRBJ1-2; D remains unclear. The germline V gene has CDR1 SEHNR and CDR2 FQNEAQ (reference sequence). V was trimmed by 1 base and J by 4 bases, leaving 7 bases between them. The CDR3 length is 13 residues.

The gene calls are TRBV6-1 and TRBJ1-5, with a tentative D call TRBD1 (5 bases). CDR1 MNHNS and CDR2 SASEGT come from the germline V gene. Trimming cost V 3 bases and J 0 bases, with 9 bases left between them. The CDR3 runs 15 residues. CDR3 loop: CASSDRGFSNQPQHF. CDR3 coding DNA: TGTGCCAGCAGTGATAGGGGTTTTAGCAATCAGCCCCAGCATTTT.

The chain recombines TRBV5-1 with TRBJ1-5, with no clear D. Trimming left V 0 bases short and J 7 bases short, with 11 bases between. Germline assignment: CDR1 SGHRS and CDR2 YFSETQ. This CDR3 spans 14 amino acids. CDR3 sequence reads: CASSLGETGQPQHF. In DNA, the CDR3 is TGCGCCAGCAGCTTGGGAGAAACCGGACAGCCCCAGCATTTT. Complete variable domain (other parts from reference TRBV5-1 and TRBJ1-5): KAGVTQTPRYLIKTRGQQVTLSCSPISGHRSVSWYQQTPGQGLQFLFEYFSETQRNKGNFPGRFSGRQFSNSRSEMNVSTLELGDSALYLCASSLGETGQPQHFGDGTRLSIL.

The chain links TRBV15 to TRBJ1-5; D is unresolved. Germline-derived CDR1 and CDR2 are LNHNV and YYDKDF (reference sequence). The CDR3 totals 14 residues. V dropped 0 bases and J dropped 6 bases, with 9 bases sitting between them. The CDR3 nucleotides read TGTGCCACCAGCAGAGAAGGGAGGGTTCAGCCCCAGCATTTT. Translated: CATSREGRVQPQHF.